This TCR beta chain emerged from a study of shared clonotypes between healthy human individuals. V was trimmed by 1 base and J by 1 base, leaving 14 bases between them. Germline CDR1 is MDHEN and CDR2 is SYDVKM. The CDR3 runs 17 residues. Comments on this clone: Its antigen is unidentified.

The study drew all its donors from Caucasian adults living in Nashville, Tennessee. Splitting of CD4+ cells produced CD45RA+ naive and CD45RA-negative memory subsets. Study-wide points: A small donor pool kept down the genetic and exposure-history diversity that was represented.

Sequenced by immunoSEQ multiplex PCR; TCRdb stores in-frame clones only, minus some. The sample lists over a million clones; around 97% were seen once. The chain joins TRBV28 to TRBJ1-5; tentatively, D is TRBD1 (5 bases). This receptor was identified in a young man in good health. Sequencing was done on a sample of naive CD4+ T cells sorted from blood. Subset reported: CD45RA+ positively selected. The CDR3 DNA reads as TGTGCCAGCAGTTTATCGGCAGGGTTGGGCAGCAATCAGCCCCAGCATTTT. It codes for CASSLSAGLGSNQPQHF.